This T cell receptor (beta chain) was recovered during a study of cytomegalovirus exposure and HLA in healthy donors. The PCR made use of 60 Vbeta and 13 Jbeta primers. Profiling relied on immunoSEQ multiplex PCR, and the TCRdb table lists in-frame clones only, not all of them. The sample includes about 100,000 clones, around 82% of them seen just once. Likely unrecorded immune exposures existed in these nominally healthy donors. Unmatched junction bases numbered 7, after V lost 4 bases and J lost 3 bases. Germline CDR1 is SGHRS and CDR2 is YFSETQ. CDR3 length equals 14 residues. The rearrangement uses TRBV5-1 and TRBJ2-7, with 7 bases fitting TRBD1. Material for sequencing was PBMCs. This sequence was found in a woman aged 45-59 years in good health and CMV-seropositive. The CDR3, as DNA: TGCGCCAGCAGCCCGGACAGGCCTCTCTACGAGCAGTACTTC. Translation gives CASSPDRPLYEQYF.